What follows are 27 T cell receptor beta chains derived from one specimen sequenced in a study of identical twins. From the 5' RACE reads, TCRdb called clonotypes with MiXCR, one entry per CDR3 protein. The table records 500,000 to 600,000 distinct CDR3 sequences, roughly a fifth of them present only once. The same data also contributed to another study, on T cells expressing NK-cell markers.

The specimen sequenced was CD4+ T cells sorted from blood. These receptors were obtained from a woman aged 18 to 35 in good health.

This clonotype was detected a few times. The chain recombines TRBV4-2 with TRBJ1-5, with D perhaps matching TRBD1 (5 bases). V lost 0 bases and J 4 bases, leaving 7 bases between the germline ends. Germline values: CDR1 LGHNA, CDR2 YNFKEQ. This CDR3 is 14 amino acids long. This chain's CDR3 is CASSQEGRNQPQHF. The CDR3 nucleotides are TGTGCCAGCAGCCAAGAGGGGCGAAATCAGCCCCAGCATTTT.

This clonotype came up a few times. The chain joins TRBV7-2 to TRBJ2-7, with TRBD1 identical over 11 bases. The CDR3 length is 14 residues. Germline assignment: CDR1 SGHTA and CDR2 FQGNSA. V shed 1 base, J shed 6 bases, and the junction held 2 bases outside the gene matches. CDR3 region: CASSLVGQGGEQYF. CDR3 sequence (DNA): TGTGCCAGCAGCTTAGTGGGACAGGGGGGCGAGCAGTACTTC.

The gene calls are TRBV4-3 and TRBJ1-6, with 10 bases fitting TRBD1. Per germline, CDR1 LGHNA and CDR2 YSLEER. V was clipped by 1 base and J by 6 bases; unmatched bases: 6. CDR3 length: 17 amino acids. The CDR3 nucleotides read TGCGCCAGCAGCCAAGTCTGGACAGGGGGTTCTAATTCACCCCTCCACTTT. It specifies CASSQVWTGGSNSPLHF.

This clonotype turned up a few times. The genes are TRBV4-1 and TRBJ2-3, with a tentative D call TRBD1 (6 bases). This CDR3 region has 15 residues. Deletions cut 4 bases from V and 0 bases from J, with 11 bases between. Germline V gives CDR1 MGHRA, CDR2 YSYEKL. The CDR3 bases are TGCGCCAGCAGCCGGGGGCAGCATAGCACAGATACGCAGTATTTT. This gives the protein CASSRGQHSTDTQYF.

This clonotype was found a few times. J is TRBJ2-1 and V is TRBV6-2 or TRBV6-3; TRBD2 matches 12 bases. V dropped 6 bases and J dropped 7; count of bases not matched to a gene: 7. This CDR3 region has 15 residues. Per the germline V gene, CDR1 is MNHEY and CDR2 is SVGEGT. Here the CDR3 reads CASRITGTSGNEQFF. The CDR3 bases are TGTGCCAGCAGGATTACCGGGACTAGCGGGAATGAGCAGTTCTTC.

This clonotype has a count of ten or more. J is TRBJ2-1 and V is TRBV20-1, with no clear D. This CDR3 has 11 amino acids. CDR1 DFQATT and CDR2 SNEGSKA come from the germline V gene (reference sequence). V dropped 7 bases and J dropped 9 bases, with 13 bases sitting between them. CDR3 sequence (DNA): TGCAGTGGCAAAAGCGCATTTGAGCAGTTCTTC. This gives the protein CSGKSAFEQFF.

This clonotype has only a few counts. The chain combines TRBV6-5 with TRBJ2-3, with D uncertain. Per germline, CDR1 MNHEY and CDR2 SVGAGI. This CDR3 comprises 15 residues. V was cut by 3 bases and J by 2 bases, with 12 bases left in between. The CDR3 sequence: CASSYSGVLTDTQYF. The CDR3 DNA reads as TGTGCCAGCAGTTATTCCGGAGTGCTCACAGATACGCAGTATTTT.

DNA of the CDR3: TGTGCCAGCAGCCCCAATCGGCTGACGCAGTATTTT. Amino acids: CASSPNRLTQYF. This chain uses TRBV14 with TRBJ2-3, with D hard to call. The CDR3 contains 12 residues. V was shortened by 4 bases and J by 9 bases, with 11 bases between the two germline ends. The germline V gene encodes CDR1 SGHDN and CDR2 FVKESK.

The rearrangement uses TRBV7-9 and TRBJ2-3; TRBD1 might be the D (6 bases). Germline V lookup: CDR1 SEHNR, CDR2 FQNEAQ (reference sequence). V was cut by 5 bases and J by 1 base, with 13 bases left in between. This CDR3 is 15 amino acids long. CDR3 residues: CASSTRQVGTDTQYF. CDR3 sequence (DNA): TGTGCCAGCAGCACACGACAGGTCGGCACAGATACGCAGTATTTT.

This clonotype was observed a handful of times. The CDR3 DNA reads TGCGCCAGCAGCTTGGCTACCGCCCTGAACACTGAAGCTTTCTTT. Amino acids: CASSLATALNTEAFF. V is TRBV5-1 and J is TRBJ1-1; no reliable D call. Germline V gives CDR1 SGHRS, CDR2 YFSETQ. The CDR3 is 15 residues long. The ends were cut back, 0 bases at V and 0 bases at J, with 9 bases in the middle.

Only a few counts were recorded for this clonotype. The CDR3 nucleotides read TGTGCCAGCAGTGCTCGGCGGGACGGCACAGATACGCAGTATTTT. Residues: CASSARRDGTDTQYF. The chain carries TRBV6-2 or TRBV6-3 and TRBJ2-3; D possibly corresponds to TRBD2 (6 bases). Trimming took off 5 bases at V and 1 base at J, with 13 bases between the two ends. The CDR3 loop spans 15 amino acids. Germline V gene data show CDR1 as MNHEY and CDR2 as SVGEGT.

The chain joins TRBV5-1 to TRBJ2-3; no firm D call. The CDR3 is made up of 14 amino acids. The ends were cut back, 4 bases at V and 6 bases at J, with 15 bases in the middle. Germline CDR1 is SGHRS and CDR2 is YFSETQ. CDR3 in amino acids: CASSPGYSLDTQYF. The DNA of the CDR3 is TGCGCCAGCAGCCCCGGGTACAGCTTGGATACGCAGTATTTT.

The V and J genes are TRBV20-1 and TRBJ2-3; D gene ambiguous. In germline, CDR1 is DFQATT, CDR2 SNEGSKA (reference sequence). Trimming removed 6 bases from V and 5 bases from J, with 9 bases in between. CDR3 length equals 11 residues. CDR3 sequence (DNA): TGCAGTGCACGGTGGCTAGATACGCAGTATTTT. This encodes CSARWLDTQYF.

This clonotype has a handful of counts. The rearrangement uses TRBV20-1 and TRBJ2-7; maybe TRBD2 (5 bases). CDR1 is DFQATT and CDR2 is SNEGSKA in the germline V gene (reference sequence). The V gene lost 6 bases and the J gene lost 3 bases, with 9 bases spanning the gap. The CDR3 consists of 11 residues. The CDR3 is CSALLGYEQYF. CDR3 coding DNA: TGCAGTGCCCTACTAGGCTACGAGCAGTACTTC.

This clonotype was seen a handful of times. The chain joins TRBV10-3 to TRBJ1-1, with TRBD1 identical over 9 bases. CDR1 and CDR2 from the germline V gene are ENHRY and SYGVKD. The trim removed 6 bases at V and 2 bases at J, leaving 13 bases unmatched. The CDR3 has 17 residues. The CDR3: CAISSTGTGPLNTEAFF. The CDR3 DNA reads as TGTGCCATCAGCAGTACCGGGACAGGGCCTCTTAACACTGAAGCTTTCTTT.

The chain employs TRBV5-4 and TRBJ2-7; 12 nucleotides match TRBD2. Per the germline V gene, CDR1 is SGHNT and CDR2 is YYREEE (reference sequence). V trimming: 4 bases; J trimming: 2 bases; junction bases outside the gene matches: 4. The CDR3 has 15 amino acids. This CDR3 reads CASSRGTSGPYEQYF. Written as DNA, the CDR3 is TGTGCCAGCAGCCGCGGGACTAGCGGGCCCTACGAGCAGTACTTC.

This clonotype was seen a few times. The chain is built from TRBV20-1 and TRBJ1-1; a weak D match, TRBD1 (6 bases). V lost 1 base, J lost 5 bases, and 11 bases lay in between. This CDR3 contains 13 residues. Germline loops: CDR1 DFQATT, CDR2 SNEGSKA (reference sequence). CDR3 in amino acids: CSARVGGATEAFF. DNA for the CDR3: TGCAGTGCTAGAGTTGGGGGGGCAACTGAAGCTTTCTTT.

The chain is built from TRBV29-1 and TRBJ2-3; D is perhaps TRBD1 (5 bases). Per the germline V gene, CDR1 is SQVTM and CDR2 is ANQGSEA. Trimming took 4 bases from V and 3 from J, leaving 20 bases between them. This CDR3 has 16 amino acids. CDR3 in amino acids: CSVGVLSLAGTDTQYF. CDR3 nucleotides: TGCAGCGTTGGGGTTTTGAGTTTGGCAGGGACAGATACGCAGTATTTT.

This clonotype was picked up a small number of times. The chain uses TRBV13 and TRBJ2-5; D is uncertain. The germline V gene encodes CDR1 PRHDT and CDR2 FYEKMQ (reference sequence). This CDR3 spans 16 amino acids. The V end lost 4 bases, the J end lost 4 bases, and 19 bases lay between the germline ends. The CDR3 protein is CASSSVVSEPRETQYF. The CDR3 nucleotides read TGTGCCAGCAGCTCCGTCGTATCTGAACCGAGAGAGACCCAGTACTTC.

The genes are TRBV5-5 and TRBJ1-2; no firm D call. This CDR3 is 15 amino acids long. Deletions cut 2 bases from V and 0 bases from J, with 11 bases between. The germline V gene encodes CDR1 SGHKS and CDR2 YYEKEE (reference sequence). The CDR3 protein is CASSFHVGSNYGYTF. The CDR3 nucleotides read TGTGCCAGCAGCTTCCACGTAGGGTCTAACTATGGCTACACCTTC.

The chain links TRBV11-1 to TRBJ2-4; D call uncertain. The CDR3 extends over 18 amino acids. Trimming left V 1 base short and J 0 bases short, with 16 bases between. Germline lookup yields CDR1 SGHAT and CDR2 FQDESV (reference sequence). The DNA of the CDR3 is TGTGCCAGCAGCTTAGTTTCGGACCGGGCTCTAGCCAAAAACATTCAGTACTTC. Its protein is CASSLVSDRALAKNIQYF.

The chain has TRBV2 and TRBJ2-1; 13 positions agree with TRBD2. Germline-derived CDR1 and CDR2 are SNHLY and FYNNEI. V was clipped by 6 bases and J by 7 bases; unmatched bases: 6. The length of the CDR3 is 15 residues. The CDR3 sequence is CASSQTSGRANEQFF. The CDR3 bases are TGTGCCAGCAGCCAAACTAGCGGGAGGGCAAATGAGCAGTTCTTC.

This clonotype was detected many times. The chain has TRBV10-2 and TRBJ2-5, with 7 nucleotides matching TRBD2. This CDR3 has 15 amino acids. CDR1 is WSHSY and CDR2 is SAAADI in the germline V gene. With V trimmed by 2 bases and J by 5 bases, 8 bases remained unmatched. CDR3 amino acids: CASSEPGGRSETQYF. Written as DNA, the CDR3 is TGCGCCAGCAGTGAGCCTGGCGGGAGATCGGAGACCCAGTACTTC.

In its sample, this clonotype was seen a few times. The V call is TRBV20-1, the J call TRBJ2-1; 10 bases fit TRBD2. Per the germline V gene, CDR1 is DFQATT and CDR2 is SNEGSKA (reference sequence). The CDR3 loop spans 17 amino acids. Trimming took 4 bases from V and 7 from J; bases not matched to a gene: 16. The CDR3 loop reads CSAISLAGGFVVNEQFF. The CDR3 bases are TGCAGTGCTATATCCTTAGCGGGAGGCTTCGTAGTAAATGAGCAGTTCTTC.

This clonotype came up a few times. The chain couples TRBV20-1 to TRBJ2-7; 10 positions agree with TRBD1. Germline loops: CDR1 DFQATT, CDR2 SNEGSKA (reference sequence). Trimming took 6 bases from V and 3 from J; bases not matched to a gene: 5. This CDR3 contains 13 residues. The chain's CDR3 is CSAGDRGDYEQYF. The CDR3 DNA sequence: TGCAGTGCGGGGGACAGGGGAGACTACGAGCAGTACTTC.

This chain's CDR3 is CASSPGTAKNYGYTF. The CDR3 DNA follows: TGCGCCAGCAGCCCGGGGACAGCCAAGAACTATGGCTACACCTTC. The chain combines TRBV5-1 with TRBJ1-2; 7 bases agree with TRBD1. The germline V gene has CDR1 SGHRS and CDR2 YFSETQ. The CDR3 runs to 15 residues. The V gene end was trimmed by 4 bases and the J gene end by 2 bases; junction bases not matched to a gene: 8. Based on the CDR3 plus reference TRBV5-1 and TRBJ1-2, the full variable domain is KAGVTQTPRYLIKTRGQQVTLSCSPISGHRSVSWYQQTPGQGLQFLFEYFSETQRNKGNFPGRFSGRQFSNSRSEMNVSTLELGDSALYLCASSPGTAKNYGYTFGSGTRLTVV.

V usage is TRBV30 and J usage is TRBJ2-5; D gene unclear. The V and J ends lost 5 bases and 5 bases respectively, with 18 bases between them. CDR3 length equals 14 residues. Germline CDR1 is GTSNPN and CDR2 is SVGIG (reference sequence). CDR3: CAWSPGFRWETQYF. Here the CDR3 DNA reads TGTGCCTGGTCCCCAGGCTTCAGGTGGGAGACCCAGTACTTC.